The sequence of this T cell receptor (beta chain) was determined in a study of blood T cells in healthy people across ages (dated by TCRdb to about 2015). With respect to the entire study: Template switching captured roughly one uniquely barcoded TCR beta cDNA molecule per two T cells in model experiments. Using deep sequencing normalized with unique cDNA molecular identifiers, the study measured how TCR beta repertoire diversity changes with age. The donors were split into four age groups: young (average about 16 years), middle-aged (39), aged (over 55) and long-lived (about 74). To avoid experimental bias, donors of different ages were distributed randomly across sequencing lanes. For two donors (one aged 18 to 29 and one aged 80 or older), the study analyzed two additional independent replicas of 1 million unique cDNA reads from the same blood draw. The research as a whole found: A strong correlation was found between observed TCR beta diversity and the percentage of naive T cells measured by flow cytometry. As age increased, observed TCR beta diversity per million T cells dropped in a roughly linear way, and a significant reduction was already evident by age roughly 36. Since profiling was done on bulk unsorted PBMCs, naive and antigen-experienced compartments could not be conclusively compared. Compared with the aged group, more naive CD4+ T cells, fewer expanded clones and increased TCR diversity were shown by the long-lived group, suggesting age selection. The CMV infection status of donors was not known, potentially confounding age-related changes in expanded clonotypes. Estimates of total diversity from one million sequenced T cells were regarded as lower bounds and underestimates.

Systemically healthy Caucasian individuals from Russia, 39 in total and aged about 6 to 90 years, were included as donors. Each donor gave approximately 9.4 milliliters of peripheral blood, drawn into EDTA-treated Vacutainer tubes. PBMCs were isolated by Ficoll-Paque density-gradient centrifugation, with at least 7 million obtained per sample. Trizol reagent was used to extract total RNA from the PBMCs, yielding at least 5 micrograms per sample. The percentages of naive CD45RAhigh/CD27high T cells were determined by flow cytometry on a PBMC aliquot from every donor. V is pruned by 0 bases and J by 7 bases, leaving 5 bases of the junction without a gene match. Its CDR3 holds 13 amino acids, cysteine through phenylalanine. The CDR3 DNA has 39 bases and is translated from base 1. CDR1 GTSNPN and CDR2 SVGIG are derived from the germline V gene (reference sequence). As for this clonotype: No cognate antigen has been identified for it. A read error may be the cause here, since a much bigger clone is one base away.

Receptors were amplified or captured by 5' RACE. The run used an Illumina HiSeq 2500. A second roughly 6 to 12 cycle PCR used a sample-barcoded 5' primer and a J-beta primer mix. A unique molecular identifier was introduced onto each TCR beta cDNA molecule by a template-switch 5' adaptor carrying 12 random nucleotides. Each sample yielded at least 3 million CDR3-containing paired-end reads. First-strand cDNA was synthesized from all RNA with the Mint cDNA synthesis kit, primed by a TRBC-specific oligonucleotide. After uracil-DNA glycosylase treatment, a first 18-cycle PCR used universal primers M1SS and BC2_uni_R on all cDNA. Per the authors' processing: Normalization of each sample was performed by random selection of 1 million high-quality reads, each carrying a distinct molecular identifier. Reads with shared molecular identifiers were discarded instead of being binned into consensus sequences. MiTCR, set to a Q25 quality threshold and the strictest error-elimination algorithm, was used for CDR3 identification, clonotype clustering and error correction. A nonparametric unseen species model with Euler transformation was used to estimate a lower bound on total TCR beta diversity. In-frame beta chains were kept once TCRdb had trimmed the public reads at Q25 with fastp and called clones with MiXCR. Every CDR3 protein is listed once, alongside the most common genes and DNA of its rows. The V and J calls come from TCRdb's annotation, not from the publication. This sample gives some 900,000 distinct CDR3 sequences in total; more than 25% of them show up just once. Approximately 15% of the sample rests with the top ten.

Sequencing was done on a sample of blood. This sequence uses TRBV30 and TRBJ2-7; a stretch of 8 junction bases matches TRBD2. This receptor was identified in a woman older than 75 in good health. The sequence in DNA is TGTGCCTGGAGTGTAGCGGGGGCAGAAGAGCAGTACTTC. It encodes CAWSVAGAEEQYF.